Each of the 5 T cell receptor beta chains below was sequenced from the same sample in a study of blood T cell repertoires in COVID-19. Assay used: immunoSEQ multiplex PCR; TCRdb lists only in-frame clones, some missing. The sample consists of 300,000 to 350,000 clones, around 90% of them appearing once. Input material: peripheral blood. The receptors were sampled from a woman aged 25 to 39 with COVID-19, enrolled during active disease.

The V call is TRBV27, the J call TRBJ1-4; tentatively, D is TRBD1 (5 bases). V lost 5 bases and J lost 7, with 14 bases in between. This CDR3 is built from 14 residues. Germline loops: CDR1 MNHEY, CDR2 SMNVEV (reference sequence). CDR3 residues: CASSGANSAEKLFF. The CDR3 DNA follows: TGTGCCAGCAGTGGGGCCAACAGCGCTGAAAAACTGTTTTTT.

The genes are TRBV19 and TRBJ1-5, with a weak D call TRBD1 (5 bases). The V gene's germline CDR1 is LNHDA and CDR2 SQIVND (reference sequence). V was cut by 7 bases and J by 6 bases, with 13 bases left in between. The length of the CDR3 is 13 residues. Here the CDR3 DNA reads TGTGCCAGTAAAGGTAGGGGCGGTCAGCCCCAGCATTTT. It is translated as CASKGRGGQPQHF.

The chain recombines TRBV25-1 with TRBJ2-2; D is perhaps TRBD2 (5 bases). Germline V CDR1 and CDR2: MGHDK, SYGVNS. The germline V and J ends were trimmed by 6 bases and 6 bases, with 8 bases remaining between them. CDR3 length equals 12 residues. This chain's CDR3 is CASSGRAGELFF. The CDR3 bases are TGTGCCAGCAGCGGGCGGGCCGGGGAGCTGTTTTTT.

This chain joins TRBV7-2 and TRBJ1-6; D may be TRBD1 (5 bases). This CDR3 is built from 13 residues. Trimming took 1 base from V and 8 from J, leaving 6 bases between them. Per the germline V gene, CDR1 is SGHTA and CDR2 is FQGNSA. CDR3 DNA sequence: TGTGCCAGCAGCTTAGAAGGGGATTCACCCCTCCACTTT. This sequence encodes CASSLEGDSPLHF.

This sequence joins TRBV7-3 and TRBJ2-3, with a tentative D call TRBD2 (6 bases). CDR1 and CDR2 from the germline V gene are SGHTA and FQGTGA. The CDR3 length is 16 residues. The V end lost 0 bases, the J end lost 4 bases, and 14 bases lay between the germline ends. The CDR3, as DNA: TGTGCCAGCAGCTTAACGGGCGGGCCGGGGGCAGATACGCAGTATTTT. It yields the protein CASSLTGGPGADTQYF.